Below, 4 T cell receptor beta chains from the same sample are listed, as sequenced in a study of blood T cell repertoires in COVID-19. Here immunoSEQ multiplex PCR was the method, and the copy in TCRdb shows in-frame clones only, minus some. This table holds around 80,000 clones, approximately 86% found once. Sequenced material: peripheral blood. All receptors come from a man older than 75 with active or convalescent COVID-19.

This clone rates as medium-sized. The chain uses TRBV2 and TRBJ1-1; 9 bases map to TRBD1. V shed 9 bases, J shed 11 bases, and the junction held 7 bases outside the gene matches. Germline V gene data show CDR1 as SNHLY and CDR2 as FYNNEI. This CDR3 spans 11 amino acids. In DNA, the CDR3 is TGTGCCAGAGAAGGACAGGGGTTGGCTTTCTTT. Protein product: CAREGQGLAFF.

V and J are TRBV6-4 and TRBJ1-4, with 7 bases matching TRBD1. Germline V gene lookup returns CDR1 MRHNA and CDR2 SNTAGT. The ends lost 9 bases at V and 4 bases at J; junction bases unmatched: 8. This CDR3 comprises 14 residues. The chain's CDR3 is CARNRTGHNEKLFF. CDR3 in DNA: TGTGCCAGGAATAGGACAGGCCATAATGAAAAACTGTTTTTT.

V and J are TRBV18 and TRBJ1-2; 7 nucleotides match TRBD1. There are 14 residues in the CDR3. Germline CDR1 reads KGHSH; CDR2 reads LQKENI. Trimming took 3 bases from V and 4 from J; bases not matched to a gene: 5. This CDR3 is CASSPDRDVYGYTF. The CDR3 DNA reads as TGTGCCAGCTCACCCGACAGGGACGTCTATGGCTACACCTTC.

The chain combines TRBV5-1 with TRBJ1-6; D uncertain. Trimming removed 0 bases from V and 6 bases from J, with 7 bases in between. CDR1 is SGHRS, CDR2 YFSETQ, per germline. The CDR3 is made up of 14 amino acids. CDR3 nucleotides: TGCGCCAGCAGCTTGGAAGGACTTAATTCACCCCTCCACTTT. Amino acids: CASSLEGLNSPLHF.